A single sample gave rise to the 5 T cell receptor beta chains below, sequenced in a study of blood T cell repertoires in COVID-19 (dated by TCRdb to 2020 to 2021). Library preparation employed the immunoSEQ multiplex PCR assay. TCRdb holds this immuneACCESS table with in-frame rearrangements only. Some clones are missing; in checked studies, unresolved V genes explain under half, and the rest has no known cause. The sample contains about 62,000 clones, roughly nine tenths of them found a single time. The ten largest clones take up roughly 18% of the sample. The sample was peripheral blood. The receptor source for this set is a woman aged 55-70 years with COVID-19, enrolled during active disease.

The chain combines TRBV7-2 with TRBJ2-5; perhaps TRBD2 as D (6 bases). The CDR3 contains 15 residues. V lost 5 bases, J lost 5 bases, and 18 bases lay in between. Germline CDR1 is SGHTA and CDR2 is FQGNSA. The CDR3, as DNA: TGTGCCAGCAGCCCCCTGGGGGGTGTAATCGAGACCCAGTACTTC. Translation gives CASSPLGGVIETQYF.

CDR3 nucleotides: TGTGCCAGCAGCTTCCTAAAGGGGGGGACAGGATTAGACGAGCAGTACTTC. Protein sequence: CASSFLKGGTGLDEQYF. The gene calls are TRBV11-3 and TRBJ2-7; D is perhaps TRBD1 (8 bases). Germline CDR1 reads SGHNT; CDR2 reads YENEEA. The CDR3 loop spans 17 amino acids. Deletions cut 3 bases from V and 5 bases from J, with 23 bases between.

The rearrangement links TRBV19 to TRBJ1-1; TRBD1 matches 7 bases. The CDR3 covers 15 residues. The V gene's germline CDR1 is LNHDA and CDR2 SQIVND (reference sequence). The V and J ends lost 7 bases and 1 base, in that order; junction bases with no gene match: 9. The CDR3 bases are TGTGCCAGTAATATTAGACAGGGCTGGAACACTGAAGCTTTCTTT. Translated, it gives CASNIRQGWNTEAFF. Variable domain in full (rest from reference TRBV19 and TRBJ1-1): DGGITQSPKYLFRKEGQNVTLSCEQNLNHDAMYWYRQDPGQGLRLIYYSQIVNDFQKGDIAEGYSVSREKKESFPLTVTSAQKNPTAFYLCASNIRQGWNTEAFFGQGTRLTVV.

CDR3 sequence: CSVVPTGLNTEAFF. The DNA for the CDR3 is TGCAGCGTTGTTCCGACAGGGCTAAACACTGAAGCTTTCTTT. V and J are TRBV29-1 and TRBJ1-1, with TRBD1 matching 7 bases. V was pared by 4 bases and J by 2 bases, with 7 bases of the junction left unmatched. The CDR3 totals 14 residues. Germline CDR1 SQVTM, CDR2 ANQGSEA.

The chain recombines TRBV4-3 with TRBJ1-4; D is possibly TRBD1 (5 bases). V was cut by 4 bases and J by 0 bases, with 15 bases left in between. Looked up from germline, CDR1 is LGHNA and CDR2 is YSLEER. This CDR3 spans 17 amino acids. For the CDR3, the DNA is TGCGCCAGCAGCCCCGGTTTGGGGGGGGCAACTAATGAAAAACTGTTTTTT. This codes for CASSPGLGGATNEKLFF.